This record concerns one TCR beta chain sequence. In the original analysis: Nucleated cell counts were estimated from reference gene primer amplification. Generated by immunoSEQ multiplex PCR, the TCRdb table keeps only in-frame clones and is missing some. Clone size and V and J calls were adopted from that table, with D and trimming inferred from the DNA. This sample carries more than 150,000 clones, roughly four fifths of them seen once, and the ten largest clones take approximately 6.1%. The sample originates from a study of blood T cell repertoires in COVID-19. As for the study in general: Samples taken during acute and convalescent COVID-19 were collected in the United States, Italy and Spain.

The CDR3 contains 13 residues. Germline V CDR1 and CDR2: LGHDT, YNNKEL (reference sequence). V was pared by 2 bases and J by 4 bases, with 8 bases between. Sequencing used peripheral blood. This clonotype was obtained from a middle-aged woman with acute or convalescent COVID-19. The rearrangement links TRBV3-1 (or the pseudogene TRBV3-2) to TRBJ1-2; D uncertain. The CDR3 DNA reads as TGTGCCAGCAGCCAACTGGGGAGCTATGGCTACACCTTC. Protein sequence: CASSQLGSYGYTF.